This T cell receptor (beta chain) was sequenced in a study of blood T cell repertoires in COVID-19. Across 20 to 25 US areas, participants ranged in age from about 18 to 90 years. Original analysis: Amplification of reference gene primers provided the estimated nucleated cell counts. The repertoire was sequenced with immunoSEQ multiplex PCR; TCRdb's copy has only in-frame clones and lacks some. V and J calls and clone size are given by that table; D and trimming were obtained from the DNA. The table includes 200,000 to 250,000 clones, roughly four fifths detected once. The origin of this receptor is a man aged 55 to 70 who had recovered from COVID-19. What was sequenced was PBMCs or T cells enriched from blood (not recorded which).

The CDR3 DNA reads as TGTGCCAGCAGCTTAGACAGACTGAACACTGAAGCTTTCTTT. This codes for CASSLDRLNTEAFF. This chain links TRBV7-2 with TRBJ1-1; no reliable D call. The germline V gene has CDR1 SGHTA and CDR2 FQGNSA. This CDR3 region has 14 residues. V dropped 1 base and J dropped 0 bases, with 6 bases sitting between them.